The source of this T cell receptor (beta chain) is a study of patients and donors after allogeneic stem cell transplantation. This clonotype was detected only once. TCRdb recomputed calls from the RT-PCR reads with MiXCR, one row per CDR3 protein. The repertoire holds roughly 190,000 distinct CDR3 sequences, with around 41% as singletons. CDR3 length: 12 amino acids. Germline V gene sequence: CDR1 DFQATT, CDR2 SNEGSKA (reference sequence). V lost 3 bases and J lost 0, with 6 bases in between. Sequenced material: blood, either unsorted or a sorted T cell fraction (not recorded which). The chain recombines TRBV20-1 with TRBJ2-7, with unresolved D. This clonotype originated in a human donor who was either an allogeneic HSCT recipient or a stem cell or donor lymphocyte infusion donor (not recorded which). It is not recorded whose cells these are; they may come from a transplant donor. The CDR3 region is CSARGFSYEQYF. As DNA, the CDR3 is TGCAGTGCTAGGGGGTTCTCCTACGAGCAGTACTTC.